This T cell receptor beta chain comes out of a study of blood T cell repertoires in COVID-19. V was pared by 7 bases and J by 0 bases, with 33 bases between. The CDR3 extends over 21 amino acids. Germline CDR1 LNHDA, CDR2 SQIVND (reference sequence). Sequencing was performed with immunoSEQ multiplex PCR; in TCRdb, only in-frame clones are kept and a portion is missing. The sample lists roughly 160,000 clones, around 86% occurring once. The sequence came from a man aged 18 to 30 with acute or convalescent COVID-19. The chain recombines TRBV19 with TRBJ1-1; tentative D call: TRBD1 (5 bases). The sample comprised peripheral blood. CDR3 sequence reads: CASKPGGSEGRWGLMNTEAFF. The CDR3 DNA is TGTGCCAGTAAACCCGGAGGTTCGGAGGGGCGGTGGGGACTCATGAACACTGAAGCTTTCTTT.